This T cell receptor beta chain was found in a study of T cell responses to AZD1222 COVID-19 vaccine (dated by TCRdb to 2020 to 2022). A note on the overall study: TCR sequencing covered fewer than 250 trial participants: 207 given two doses of AZD1222 and some 25 given two doses of MenACWY control vaccine. Enrollment into the trials was organized by age into subgroups of 18-55, 56-69 and 70-plus years, and those subgroups contained roughly 140, 27 and 60 TCR-sequenced participants, respectively. Summary of the overall study and its limitations: Epitopes outside the regions mutated in the B.1.351 and B.1.1.7 variants were reportedly recognized by nearly half of the unique spike-specific TCRs. Only five to seven AZD1222 recipients were SARS-CoV-2 seropositive at baseline, limiting conclusions about previously exposed vaccinees. The whole spike protein was spanned by vaccine-associated CD4 TCRs, and dominant responses were seen in regions 160-218 and 743-854. In the small 56-69-year group, the increase in depth fell short of significance, most likely because of low power. After two AZD1222 doses, spike-specific TCR breadth and depth were significantly higher than at day 0 and than in MenACWY recipients. Because no day 14 peak-response samples were available, repertoires were characterized only after the peak T cell response. Participants were mostly white British and included more females than males, and it was suggested by the authors that clonal diversity may have been underestimated.

The time point tag for this specimen amounts to: about 28 days (+/-7) after the second vaccine dose. Because spike-specific TCR depth and breadth did not differ between the two schedules, AZD1222 recipients who got a second dose at roughly 4 weeks were pooled with those who got a second dose at roughly 12 weeks. The vaccinee samples were drawn from two UK trials, COV001 and COV002, one of which was a single-blind randomized controlled phase 2/3 trial testing AZD1222 (ChAdOx1 nCoV-19) in healthy adults. Trial participant PBMC samples were collected at day 0 and day 28 after the second dose for TCRbeta chain sequencing. The CDR3 regions of human TCRbeta chains were subjected to immunosequencing. The original pipeline was this. TCRs in the repertoires were compared against a reference library of SARS-CoV-2-specific TCRs that had been generated with the MIRA antigen-specificity platform. Breadth was defined as the fraction of unique TCRs that were SARS-CoV-2-associated, and depth was defined as the fraction of total T cells that were SARS-CoV-2-associated. Using the MIRA data, each spike-specific TCR was mapped to the spike region that the TCR reacts to and placed in a CD4 or CD8 class. Log10-transformed breadth and depth values were compared by one-way ANOVA with Sidak's multiple comparisons tests. The immuneACCESS repertoire file appears here via TCRdb, limited to in-frame rearrangements. These files lack a portion of the clones; in checked studies, under half of the deficit traces to unresolved V genes, and the cause of the others is not known. V and J calls and clone size come straight from that table; D and trimming were deduced from the DNA. Within this sample are 150,000 or so clones, with about 90% of them counted one time only. The ten largest clones take up 1% to 1.5% of the sample.

A note on this clone: It has no known antigen specificity. No much larger clone exists at a distance of one base, and base qualities are not known.

The CDR1 and CDR2 encoded by the germline V gene are SNHLY and FYNNEI. The CDR3 spans 16 residues, from the cysteine through the phenylalanine. Left in the record is the CDR3 DNA by itself, 48 bases read in frame from the first base. V gives up 5 bases and J gives up 0 bases, and the segment between their germline ends measures 14 bases. The input for sequencing was peripheral blood, taken 28 days after the second AZD1222 dose. This clonotype was sampled from an adult who received the AZD1222 COVID-19 vaccine. The chain links TRBV2 with TRBJ2-4; the D gene is perhaps TRBD1 or TRBD2, as each covers 6 bases. For the CDR3, the sequence is CASSLGGGGAKNIQYF. The nucleotide sequence reads as follows: TGTGCCAGCAGTTTGGGCGGAGGGGGAGCCAAAAACATTCAGTACTTC. The reference TRBV2 and TRBJ2-4 proteins fill in what lies around the CDR3, so the full variable domain reads EPEVTQTPSHQVTQMGQEVILRCVPISNHLYFYWYRQILGQKVEFLVSFYNNEISEKSEIFDDQFSVERPDGSNFTLKIRSTKLEDSAMYFCASSLGGGGAKNIQYFGAGTRLSVL.